This T cell receptor beta chain was identified in a study of low-dose radiotherapy and immunotherapy resistance in tumors. First-strand cDNA relied on TRAV- and TRBV-specific primers spanning alpha and beta chains. A constant-region primer paired with the V-primer adapter amplified TCRs over about 19 PCR cycles. TCRdb reanalysed the reads using MiXCR and keeps one entry per CDR3 protein. Among some 46,000 distinct CDR3 sequences listed, under 30% were seen once. The CDR3 loop spans 16 amino acids. CDR1 SGHTA and CDR2 FQGNSA come from the germline V gene. V lost 4 bases and J 1 base, leaving 13 bases between the germline ends. Time point described: after trial treatment. Stated treatment: LDRT plus nivolumab, ipilimumab, low-dose cyclophosphamide and aspirin (RACIN trial).

The chain recombines TRBV7-2 with TRBJ1-4; D not certain. The TCR sequence derives from a male donor with prostate cancer. The sample here was PBMCs, taken after low-dose radiotherapy plus immunotherapy. The DNA of the CDR3 is TGTGCCAGCAGCTCCGGTTTGGGTAGAACTAATGAAAAACTGTTTTTT. It is translated as CASSSGLGRTNEKLFF.